The 21 T cell receptor beta chains below were found in one sample sequenced in a study of blood T cell repertoires in COVID-19. Some clones are missing from TCRdb's copy, which holds only in-frame ones; the method was immunoSEQ multiplex PCR. The sample includes roughly 250,000 clones, around 82% of them seen just once. The sample consisted of peripheral blood. The receptors shown here come from a woman over 75 with active or convalescent COVID-19.

The J gene is TRBJ1-5, the V gene TRBV6-1, with D hard to call. Per germline, CDR1 MNHNS and CDR2 SASEGT. V was cut by 1 base and J by 12 bases, with 10 bases left in between. The CDR3 is 12 amino acids. CDR3 DNA sequence: TGTGCCAGCAGTGAAGTGAAAACGGTCCAGCATTTT. Translating it yields CASSEVKTVQHF.

The CDR3 spells CASSPRTGSMKLFF. CDR3 sequence (DNA): TGTGCCAGCAGCCCCCGGACAGGAAGTATGAAACTGTTTTTT. The rearrangement uses TRBV2 and TRBJ1-4; 7 nucleotides agree with TRBD1. This CDR3 spans 14 amino acids. Germline lookup yields CDR1 SNHLY and CDR2 FYNNEI. With V trimmed by 6 bases and J by 11 bases, 12 bases remained unmatched.

V is TRBV5-1 and J is TRBJ2-5; TRBD1 matches 9 bases. The CDR3 covers 14 residues. Germline V gene sequence: CDR1 SGHRS, CDR2 YFSETQ. V trimming: 3 bases; J trimming: 5 bases; junction bases outside the gene matches: 5. The CDR3 protein is CASSSGTGSETQYF. CDR3 nucleotide sequence: TGCGCCAGCAGCTCCGGGACAGGGAGTGAGACCCAGTACTTC.

Relative to its sample, this clone is medium-sized. The chain carries TRBV14 and TRBJ2-2, with 8 bases aligning to TRBD1. Per germline, CDR1 SGHDN and CDR2 FVKESK. Trimming cost V 5 bases and J 6 bases; bases outside gene matches: 11. The CDR3 has 16 residues. In nucleotides, the CDR3 is TGTGCCAGCAGCGCCGAGGACAGGGCCTTTGCCGGGGAGCTGTTTTTT. Its translation: CASSAEDRAFAGELFF.

This clone was counted once. The chain combines TRBV27 with TRBJ2-3; a possible D gene is TRBD2 (5 bases). Germline V gene data show CDR1 as MNHEY and CDR2 as SMNVEV (reference sequence). The CDR3 totals 12 residues. CDR3 region: CANAGDTDTQYF. DNA for the CDR3: TGTGCTAACGCCGGGGACACAGATACGCAGTATTTT.

The genes are TRBV12-3 or TRBV12-4 and TRBJ1-2; D ambiguous. V lost 3 bases, J lost 5 bases, and 10 bases lay in between. This CDR3 has 13 amino acids. As DNA, the CDR3 is TGTGCCAGCAGTTTCATCCTAAAGTATGGCTACACCTTC. Translation: CASSFILKYGYTF.

The genes are TRBV6-5 and TRBJ1-3; D is uncertain. The CDR3 has 14 amino acids. Trimming shortened V by 8 bases and J by 4 bases, and 15 bases separated the two germline ends. CDR1 and CDR2 (germline): MNHEY, SVGAGI. The CDR3 sequence is CASASDGRGNTIYF. The DNA for the CDR3 is TGTGCCAGCGCCAGTGACGGCAGGGGAAACACCATATATTTT.

This chain links TRBV5-8 with TRBJ1-1, with no clear D. CDR3 length: 13 amino acids. V lost 0 bases to trimming and J lost 7 bases, with 10 bases between them. Germline assignment: CDR1 SGHTS and CDR2 YDEGEE. The CDR3 sequence: CASSLDRRGEAFF. DNA of the CDR3: TGTGCCAGCAGCTTGGATAGGAGAGGTGAAGCTTTCTTT. The entire variable domain, with the rest obtained from reference TRBV5-8 and TRBJ1-1, is as follows: EAGVTQSPTHLIKTRGQQATLRCSPISGHTSVYWYQQALGLGLQFLLWYDEGEERNRGNFPPRFSGRQFPNYSSELNVNALELEDSALYLCASSLDRRGEAFFGQGTRLTVV.

This clone appeared a few times. This sequence joins TRBV28 and TRBJ1-2; D perhaps matches TRBD1 (6 bases). The CDR3 has 13 residues. The V gene lost 7 bases and the J gene lost 5 bases, with 14 bases spanning the gap. The germline gives CDR1 MDHEN, CDR2 SYDVKM. CDR3 DNA sequence: TGTGCCAGCATCCAGGGGAGAGGGTATGGCTACACCTTC. It is translated as CASIQGRGYGYTF.

This clone was picked up a small number of times. V gene TRBV29-1 combines with J gene TRBJ1-4; TRBD1 matches at 9 bases. The length of the CDR3 is 13 residues. The V gene's germline CDR1 is SQVTM and CDR2 ANQGSEA. The junction had 7 bases not matched to a gene; V was cut back by 7 bases and J by 7 bases. The CDR3 loop reads CSAGQGKGEKLFF. For the CDR3, the DNA is TGCAGCGCCGGACAGGGGAAAGGTGAAAAACTGTTTTTT. Variable domain in full (rest from reference TRBV29-1 and TRBJ1-4): SAVISQKPSRDICQRGTSLTIQCQVDSQVTMMFWYRQQPGQSLTLIATANQGSEATYESGFVIDKFPISRPNLTFSTLTVSNMSPEDSSIYLCSAGQGKGEKLFFGSGTQLSVL.

V usage is TRBV7-8 and J usage is TRBJ1-1, with TRBD1 as a possible D gene (6 bases). The length of the CDR3 is 12 residues. V was trimmed by 5 bases and J by 7 bases, leaving 11 bases between them. Looked up from germline, CDR1 is SGHVS and CDR2 is FQNEAQ. The CDR3 loop reads CASSRLQGEAFF. CDR3 in DNA: TGTGCCAGCAGCAGACTACAGGGTGAAGCTTTCTTT.

The V and J genes are TRBV21-1 and TRBJ1-2. TRBV21-1 is designated a pseudogene. The CDR3 loop spans 17 amino acids. In nucleotides, the CDR3 is TGTGCCAGCAGCAAAGCTTATTCCGGGAAGGAGAACTATGGCTACACCTTC. This sequence encodes CASSKAYSGKENYGYTF.

The J gene is TRBJ2-3, the V gene TRBV5-4; D unclear. Germline CDR1 and CDR2: SGHNT and YYREEE (reference sequence). The V and J ends lost 4 bases and 0 bases respectively, with 12 bases between them. There are 15 residues in the CDR3. The CDR3 region is CASSPKMKSTDTQYF. The CDR3 DNA follows: TGTGCCAGCAGCCCTAAGATGAAGAGCACAGATACGCAGTATTTT.

The rearrangement uses TRBV25-1 and TRBJ2-1; 8 nucleotides align to TRBD2. Germline CDR1 reads MGHDK; CDR2 reads SYGVNS. The V and J ends lost 10 bases and 7 bases, in that order; junction bases with no gene match: 9. The CDR3 loop spans 13 amino acids. CDR3 loop: CATAGGIQNEQFF. Written as DNA, the CDR3 is TGTGCCACCGCGGGGGGCATACAGAATGAGCAGTTCTTC.

This chain links TRBV20-1 with TRBJ1-2, with 10 bases that match TRBD1. Per the germline V gene, CDR1 is DFQATT and CDR2 is SNEGSKA (reference sequence). This CDR3 spans 16 amino acids. V lost 3 bases, J lost 1 base, and 8 bases stayed unmatched. DNA of the CDR3: TGCAGTGCTAGTGGTACCGGGACAGGGGATAACTATGGCTACACCTTC. Encoded protein: CSASGTGTGDNYGYTF.

The J gene is TRBJ1-6, the V gene TRBV19, with 8 nucleotides matching TRBD1. This CDR3 contains 15 residues. Germline-derived CDR1 and CDR2 are LNHDA and SQIVND (reference sequence). The junction had 7 bases not matched to a gene; V was cut back by 7 bases and J by 5 bases. CDR3 sequence: CASTADRVDNSPLHF. DNA for the CDR3: TGTGCCAGTACCGCGGACAGGGTAGATAATTCACCCCTCCACTTT.

The rearrangement joins TRBV30 to TRBJ1-2; no reliable D call. Deletions cut 3 bases from V and 4 bases from J, with 15 bases between. Per germline, CDR1 GTSNPN and CDR2 SVGIG (reference sequence). This CDR3 has 14 amino acids. CDR3 bases: TGTGCCTGGAGAGCGATCCCCACCGCCTATGGCTACACCTTC. This gives the protein CAWRAIPTAYGYTF.

The V gene is TRBV3-1 (or the pseudogene TRBV3-2), the J gene TRBJ1-1; no definite D call. This CDR3 comprises 14 residues. Germline V gene sequence: CDR1 LGHDT, CDR2 YNNKEL (reference sequence). V lost 4 bases to trimming and J lost 2 bases, with 11 bases between them. CDR3 sequence: CASSRTQINTEAFF. CDR3 in DNA: TGTGCCAGCAGCCGAACTCAAATCAACACTGAAGCTTTCTTT.

This clone turned up a few times. V and J are TRBV5-1 and TRBJ1-2; TRBD1 might be the D (5 bases). The CDR3 spans 16 residues. Germline lookup yields CDR1 SGHRS and CDR2 YFSETQ. Trimming pared 0 bases from V and 2 bases from J, leaving 14 bases between. Written as DNA, the CDR3 is TGCGCCAGCAGCTTGGGACGACAGAACCTGAACTATGGCTACACCTTC. This encodes CASSLGRQNLNYGYTF.

The J gene is TRBJ1-5, the V gene TRBV5-1, with D hard to call. V lost 1 base and J 0 bases, leaving 8 bases between the germline ends. The CDR3 consists of 15 residues. Germline CDR1 reads SGHRS; CDR2 reads YFSETQ. The CDR3 DNA reads TGCGCCAGCAGCTTGAACGGGTATAGCAATCAGCCCCAGCATTTT. Its translation: CASSLNGYSNQPQHF.

The V call is TRBV5-1, the J call TRBJ2-1; 11 bases match TRBD2. Trimming cost V 0 bases and J 7 bases; bases outside gene matches: 6. The V gene's germline CDR1 is SGHRS and CDR2 YFSETQ. The CDR3 runs to 16 residues. For the CDR3, the DNA is TGCGCCAGCAGCTTGGCTCCTAGCGGGGGGTTGAATGAGCAGTTCTTC. Translation: CASSLAPSGGLNEQFF.